These 10 T cell receptor beta chains were sequenced from one sample in a study of cytomegalovirus exposure and HLA in healthy donors. Researchers ran the PCR with 60 Vbeta and 13 Jbeta primers. This table comes from immunoSEQ multiplex PCR, and its TCRdb copy is limited to in-frame clones, with some not included. The sample includes some 140,000 clones, about four fifths seen only once; the top ten take 4% to 5.5%. Sequences were obtained from PBMCs. The receptors shown here come from a young man in good health.

The J gene is TRBJ1-5, the V gene TRBV5-1; 10 bases line up with TRBD1. V lost 0 bases to trimming and J lost 2 bases; unmatched junction nucleotides: 5. This CDR3 has 17 residues. CDR1 and CDR2 (germline): SGHRS, YFSETQ. DNA of the CDR3: TGCGCCAGCAGCTTGGGGGGACAGGGGAGAGGCAATCAGCCCCAGCATTTT. Protein sequence: CASSLGGQGRGNQPQHF.

The table lists this clone with a count of one. The chain combines TRBV6-5 with TRBJ2-1, with a possible D match to TRBD2 (5 bases). CDR1 and CDR2 from the germline V gene are MNHEY and SVGAGI. CDR3 length: 15 amino acids. Trimming stripped 2 bases from V and 0 bases from J, with 8 bases between. The CDR3 loop is CASSYGGGSYNEQFF. CDR3 bases: TGTGCCAGCAGTTACGGCGGAGGCTCCTACAATGAGCAGTTCTTC.

The gene calls are TRBV5-1 and TRBJ2-3; no definite D call. Germline CDR1 reads SGHRS; CDR2 reads YFSETQ. This CDR3 contains 15 residues. The V and J ends lost 1 base and 1 base respectively, with 10 bases between them. The CDR3 nucleotides read TGCGCCAGCAGCTTGTGGGCAGGCCGCACAGATACGCAGTATTTT. As protein: CASSLWAGRTDTQYF.

This chain uses TRBV2 with TRBJ2-2; 9 bases are a match to TRBD2. This CDR3 spans 16 amino acids. Germline V gene lookup returns CDR1 SNHLY and CDR2 FYNNEI. V gave up 2 bases and J gave up 7 bases; unmatched junction bases: 8. The CDR3 nucleotides read TGTGCCAGCAGTGAAAGGGGCGGGAGGGCCGGCGGGGAGCTGTTTTTT. Protein product: CASSERGGRAGGELFF.

The chain carries TRBV29-1 and TRBJ1-1; TRBD1 might be the D (5 bases). V was clipped by 5 bases and J by 7 bases, with 17 bases between them. CDR3 size: 13 residues. Germline V gene data show CDR1 as SQVTM and CDR2 as ANQGSEA. This CDR3 reads CSVRAPPRGEAFF. The CDR3 nucleotides are TGCAGCGTTAGGGCTCCTCCAAGGGGTGAAGCTTTCTTT.

This clone was counted between two and nine times. The chain employs TRBV4-1 and TRBJ1-5; D remains ambiguous. Germline V gene sequence: CDR1 MGHRA, CDR2 YSYEKL. This CDR3 is built from 16 residues. V lost 0 bases, J lost 2 bases, and 11 bases lay in between. CDR3 region: CASSQDGGIGNQPQHF. For the CDR3, the DNA is TGCGCCAGCAGCCAAGATGGAGGGATTGGCAATCAGCCCCAGCATTTT.

The gene calls are TRBV7-6 and TRBJ2-1; 9 bases map to TRBD2. CDR1 is SGHVS, CDR2 FNYEAQ, per germline. J was trimmed by 5 bases and V by 4 bases; bases with no gene match: 6. The CDR3 runs 15 residues. Here the CDR3 DNA reads TGTGCCAGCAGCTACATAGCGGGAGTAAACAATGAGCAGTTCTTC. Its protein product is CASSYIAGVNNEQFF.

The chain joins TRBV19 to TRBJ2-1; 16 nucleotides agree with TRBD2. Unmatched junction bases numbered 8, after V lost 5 bases and J lost 10 bases. Germline loops: CDR1 LNHDA, CDR2 SQIVND (reference sequence). This CDR3 has 16 residues. DNA for the CDR3: TGTGCCAGTAGTCCCTCGGGACTAGCGGGAGGGAAAGAGCAGTTCTTC. Protein sequence: CASSPSGLAGGKEQFF.

V gene TRBV6-5 combines with J gene TRBJ2-5; D is perhaps TRBD1 (6 bases). Germline CDR1 is MNHEY and CDR2 is SVGAGI. The CDR3 has 15 amino acids. Trimming shortened V by 5 bases and J by 1 base, and 14 bases separated the two germline ends. The CDR3 region has the DNA TGTGCCAGCAGTGCCTACAGGGCCGTCCAAGAGACCCAGTACTTC. The encoded protein is CASSAYRAVQETQYF.

This clone was counted once. The chain joins TRBV30 to TRBJ1-5; 12 positions match TRBD1. Trimming removed 8 bases from V and 5 bases from J; junction bases left unmatched: 10. CDR3 length: 15 amino acids. CDR1 GTSNPN and CDR2 SVGIG come from the germline V gene (reference sequence). CDR3 loop: CALSTGTGGYQPQHF. CDR3 coding DNA: TGTGCCCTCTCTACCGGGACAGGGGGCTATCAGCCCCAGCATTTT.